This T cell receptor (beta chain) was profiled in a study of blood T cells in healthy people across ages. Study results and limitations: Lack of knowledge of donor CMV status possibly confounded expanded clonotype changes. Versus aged donors, long-lived donors had higher diversity and more naive CD4+ cells.

Sample-barcoded 5' priming and a J-beta primer mix drove a second PCR of about 6 to 11 cycles. The authors tagged each cDNA molecule using a template-switch adaptor with 12 random nucleotides. TCRdb itself ran the 5' RACE reads through MiXCR, one entry per CDR3 protein. The sample holds 1.5 million to 2 million distinct CDR3 sequences; around 48% are singletons and the top ten take approximately 2.1%. The CDR3 loop spans 14 amino acids. With 2 bases removed from V and 7 bases from J, the gap between germline ends came to 14 bases. Germline assignment: CDR1 MGHDK and CDR2 SYGVNS. As to this clonotype: Its target is not known.

The clonotype was recovered from a woman aged 40 to 50 in good health. The chain couples TRBV25-1 to TRBJ1-2, with a possible D match to TRBD1 (5 bases). Specimen: blood. The CDR3 DNA reads as TGTGCCAGCAGTGAAGGGGGAAATTTTGGTGGCTACACCTTC. Protein sequence: CASSEGGNFGGYTF.